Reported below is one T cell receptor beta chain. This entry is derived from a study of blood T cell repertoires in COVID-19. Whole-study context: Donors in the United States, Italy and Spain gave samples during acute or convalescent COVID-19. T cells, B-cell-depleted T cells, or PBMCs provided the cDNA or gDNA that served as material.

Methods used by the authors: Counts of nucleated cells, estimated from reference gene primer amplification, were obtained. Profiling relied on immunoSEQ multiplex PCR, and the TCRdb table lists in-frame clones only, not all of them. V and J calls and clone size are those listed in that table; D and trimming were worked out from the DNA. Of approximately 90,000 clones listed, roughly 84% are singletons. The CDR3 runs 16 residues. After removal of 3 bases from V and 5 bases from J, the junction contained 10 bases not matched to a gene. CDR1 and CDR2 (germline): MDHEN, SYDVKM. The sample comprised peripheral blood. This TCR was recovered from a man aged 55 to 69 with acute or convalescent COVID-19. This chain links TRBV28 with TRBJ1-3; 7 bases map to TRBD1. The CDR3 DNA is TGTGCCAGCAGTTTGGTCGGGGACAGAATCCGAAACACCATATATTTT. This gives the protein CASSLVGDRIRNTIYF.